These 15 T cell receptor beta chains came from one sample sequenced in a study of blood T cell repertoires in COVID-19. Data came from immunoSEQ multiplex PCR; TCRdb stores just in-frame clones and leaves some out. The data contain some 44,000 clones, approximately 90% of them singletons. The sample consisted of peripheral blood. The receptors originated from a middle-aged man with active COVID-19.

This clone is a singleton in its sample. V is TRBV6-5 and J is TRBJ1-1; TRBD1 agrees at 8 bases. After removal of 4 bases from V and 2 bases from J, the junction contained 3 bases not matched to a gene. The germline V gene has CDR1 MNHEY and CDR2 SVGAGI. The CDR3 is 14 amino acids. DNA of the CDR3: TGTGCCAGCAGTTGGGACAGGACAAACACTGAAGCTTTCTTT. It yields the protein CASSWDRTNTEAFF.

CDR3 sequence (DNA): TGTGCCAGCAGCCCCCCCACTAGCGATATCGGTACGGAGACCCAGTACTTC. The encoded protein is CASSPPTSDIGTETQYF. The chain recombines TRBV7-9 with TRBJ2-5, with TRBD2 identical over 7 bases. The CDR3 totals 17 residues. The germline V gene has CDR1 SEHNR and CDR2 FQNEAQ (reference sequence). V gave up 5 bases and J gave up 5 bases; unmatched junction bases: 17.

V gene TRBV28 combines with J gene TRBJ2-7; TRBD2 aligns across 8 bases. V shed 6 bases, J shed 7 bases, and the junction held 17 bases outside the gene matches. The CDR3 contains 16 residues. Germline values: CDR1 MDHEN, CDR2 SYDVKM. The CDR3 nucleotides read TGTGCCAGCAGCCCTTGGGAGCGGGAGTCCTCGGGAGAGCAGTACTTC. This translates into CASSPWERESSGEQYF.

The chain employs TRBV28 and TRBJ1-3; D remains ambiguous. V lost 6 bases and J 0 bases, leaving 6 bases between the germline ends. The germline V gene encodes CDR1 MDHEN and CDR2 SYDVKM. The length of the CDR3 is 13 residues. DNA of the CDR3: TGTGCCAGCAGCGCGAGCTCTGGAAACACCATATATTTT. Protein: CASSASSGNTIYF.

This chain joins TRBV19 and TRBJ1-2, with 9 bases identical to TRBD1. The CDR3 is 14 residues long. CDR1 is LNHDA, CDR2 SQIVND, per germline (reference sequence). V gave up 4 bases and J gave up 8 bases; unmatched junction bases: 8. DNA for the CDR3: TGTGCCAGTAGTACCAAGGGACAGGGTCAGGGCTACACCTTC. It codes for CASSTKGQGQGYTF.

The sample holds one count of this clone. This chain joins TRBV6-5 and TRBJ2-7, with TRBD2 matching 7 bases. Per the germline V gene, CDR1 is MNHEY and CDR2 is SVGAGI. V trimming: 2 bases; J trimming: 0 bases; junction bases outside the gene matches: 4. There are 15 residues in the CDR3. This CDR3 is CASSYIPGGSYEQYF. The CDR3 bases are TGTGCCAGCAGTTACATCCCGGGAGGCTCCTACGAGCAGTACTTC.

In nucleotides, the CDR3 is TGTGCCAGTAGCGCCGACGCCGGGACAGGGGGAAACTATGGCTACACCTTC. It yields the protein CASSADAGTGGNYGYTF. This chain links TRBV19 with TRBJ1-2, with 11 bases fitting TRBD1. This CDR3 has 17 amino acids. V gave up 6 bases and J gave up 2 bases; unmatched junction bases: 11. Per the germline V gene, CDR1 is LNHDA and CDR2 is SQIVND (reference sequence).

The chain is built from TRBV6-1 and TRBJ1-2; 8 positions match TRBD1. The CDR3 runs to 13 residues. The germline gives CDR1 MNHNS, CDR2 SASEGT. The trim removed 3 bases at V and 8 bases at J, leaving 5 bases unmatched. Here the CDR3 reads CASSDQGARGYTF. DNA for the CDR3: TGTGCCAGCAGTGACCAGGGGGCGCGAGGCTACACCTTC.

This clone was observed a single time. The gene calls are TRBV28 and TRBJ2-4; 8 nucleotides match TRBD2. The CDR3 loop spans 13 amino acids. V shed 10 bases, J shed 7 bases, and the junction held 9 bases outside the gene matches. Germline assignment: CDR1 MDHEN and CDR2 SYDVKM. CDR3 bases: TGTGCCATTTCCCGCGGGGGGCGGAACATTCAGTACTTC. This codes for CAISRGGRNIQYF.

V gene TRBV24-1 combines with J gene TRBJ1-5; D is unclear. The CDR3 has 14 residues. Between the trimmed V and J ends, which lost 9 bases and 0 bases, there was a span of 11 bases. Germline-derived CDR1 and CDR2 are KGHDR and SFDVKD. The CDR3 spells CATGPRNSNQPQHF. The DNA of the CDR3 is TGTGCCACCGGTCCCAGGAATAGCAATCAGCCCCAGCATTTT.

This sequence joins TRBV5-1 and TRBJ1-1; 8 nucleotides agree with TRBD1. CDR1 is SGHRS, CDR2 YFSETQ, per germline. CDR3 length equals 14 residues. Losses at the gene ends were 3 bases for V and 1 base for J; bases not matched to a gene: 2. The CDR3 nucleotides read TGCGCCAGCAGCTCTGGGACAGGGAACACTGAAGCTTTCTTT. Translated: CASSSGTGNTEAFF.

V gene TRBV6-2 or TRBV6-3 combines with J gene TRBJ1-4; possibly TRBD1 for D (5 bases). V was pared by 4 bases and J by 7 bases, with 13 bases between. Germline V gives CDR1 MNHEY, CDR2 SVGEGT. CDR3 length equals 14 residues. CDR3 DNA sequence: TGTGCCAGCAGTTGGGGCAGGTACAGTGAAAAACTGTTTTTT. As protein: CASSWGRYSEKLFF.

The gene calls are TRBV28 and TRBJ2-7; possible D gene TRBD2, 6 bases. The germline V and J ends were trimmed by 1 base and 2 bases, with 9 bases remaining between them. The CDR3 totals 14 residues. The germline CDR1 and CDR2 sequences are MDHEN and SYDVKM. The CDR3 region has the DNA TGTGCCAGCAGTTTATTCGGGAGCACCTACGAGCAGTACTTC. Encoded protein: CASSLFGSTYEQYF.

The rearrangement joins TRBV3-1 (or the pseudogene TRBV3-2) to TRBJ2-3, with D unresolved. Deletions cut 3 bases from V and 0 bases from J, with 10 bases between. The CDR3 loop spans 15 amino acids. Germline assignment: CDR1 LGHDT and CDR2 YNNKEL (reference sequence). This CDR3 is CASSHSPTSTDTQYF. As DNA, the CDR3 is TGTGCCAGCAGCCACAGCCCGACTAGCACAGATACGCAGTATTTT.

This chain joins TRBV24-1 and TRBJ2-7, with 9 positions matching TRBD1. The V gene's germline CDR1 is KGHDR and CDR2 SFDVKD. V lost 4 bases to trimming and J lost 2 bases; unmatched junction nucleotides: 8. The CDR3 length is 16 residues. DNA of the CDR3: TGTGCCACCAGTGACCCGGGACAGGGAGGGACCTACGAGCAGTACTTC. Protein: CATSDPGQGGTYEQYF.